Listed below are T cell receptor beta chains from one sample, sequenced in a study of shared clonotypes between healthy human individuals. The table came from immunoSEQ multiplex PCR; TCRdb's copy has only in-frame clones and leaves some out. Among about 980,000 clones, approximately 76% were seen once, and the ten largest hold nearly 1.5%. Sequenced: memory CD4+ T cells sorted from blood. The receptor set was obtained from a man aged 18 to 29 in good health. The CDR3 runs from the conserved cysteine through the conserved F or W. The D gene is left open where the match is weak. Rows may omit the clone size; those that give it use once, few, many or a size class.

D: .
length: 14
size: .
J: TRBJ2-1
V: TRBV2
DNA: TGTGCCAGCAAGCGAGTAACTTTTGGCAATGAGCAGTTCTTC
CDR3: CASKRVTFGNEQFF

D: .
length: 12
size: .
J: TRBJ2-1
V: TRBV7-2
DNA: TGTGCCAGCAGCTTATTGGGATTTGAGCAGTTCTTC
CDR3: CASSLLGFEQFF

D: .
length: 15
size: .
J: TRBJ1-2
V: TRBV5-1
DNA: TGCGCCAGCAGCTTGGCTGGCAGCTCTTATAGTGGCTACACCTTC
CDR3: CASSLAGSSYSGYTF

D: .
length: 12
size: .
J: TRBJ2-7
V: TRBV27
DNA: TGTGCCAGCAGTTTTTTACACTACGAGCAGTACTTC
CDR3: CASSFLHYEQYF

D: TRBD2
length: 15
size: many
J: TRBJ2-1
V: TRBV15
DNA: TGTGCCACCAGCAGGTTTAGCGGGGGGGACAATGAGCAGTTCTTC
CDR3: CATSRFSGGDNEQFF

D: TRBD2
length: 16
size: .
J: TRBJ2-1
V: TRBV9
DNA: TGTGCCAGCAGCGTGCCGGGGAGCGGGGGGATCAATGAGCAGTTCTTC
CDR3: CASSVPGSGGINEQFF

D: .
length: 15
size: once
J: TRBJ1-6
V: TRBV19
DNA: TGTGCCAGTAGTATTCAGGGCTCCTTGAATTCACCCCTCCACTTT
CDR3: CASSIQGSLNSPLHF

D: .
length: 17
size: once
J: TRBJ2-7
V: TRBV6-1
DNA: TGTGCCAGCAGTGAACGGTTGGCAGGGAGTATTTTCTACGAGCAGTACTTC
CDR3: CASSERLAGSIFYEQYF

D: .
length: 13
size: .
J: TRBJ2-7
V: TRBV4-1
DNA: TGCGCCAGCAGCCCCGACCCCGCCTACGAGCAGTACTTC
CDR3: CASSPDPAYEQYF

D: .
length: 15
size: .
J: TRBJ1-4
V: TRBV30
DNA: TGTGCCTGCATCCACGCGGGGCCAGGGAATGAAAAACTGTTTTTT
CDR3: CACIHAGPGNEKLFF

D: .
length: 14
size: few
J: TRBJ1-4
V: TRBV5-1
DNA: TGCGCCAGCAGCCAACAGACAACTAATGAAAAACTGTTTTTT
CDR3: CASSQQTTNEKLFF

D: TRBD1
length: 14
size: .
J: TRBJ2-7
V: TRBV10-3
DNA: TGTGCCACCACCGGGCAGGGGGCTTTATACGAGCAGTACTTC
CDR3: CATTGQGALYEQYF

D: .
length: 13
size: .
J: TRBJ2-7
V: TRBV18
DNA: TGTGCCAGCTCACCTGGGAATACCTACGAGCAGTACTTC
CDR3: CASSPGNTYEQYF

D: .
length: 17
size: .
J: TRBJ1-4
V: TRBV7-2
DNA: TGTGCCAGCAGCTTAGAGTCGTGGGCACGATCGGATGAAAAACTGTTTTTT
CDR3: CASSLESWARSDEKLFF

D: .
length: 14
size: .
J: TRBJ1-4
V: TRBV2
DNA: TGTGCCAGCAGCAGGGGTGTAACTAATGAAAAACTGTTTTTT
CDR3: CASSRGVTNEKLFF

D: .
length: 13
size: .
J: TRBJ1-6
V: TRBV6-5
DNA: TGTGCCAGCAGACTCGGACAAAATTCACCCCTCCACTTT
CDR3: CASRLGQNSPLHF

D: .
length: 15
size: .
J: TRBJ2-2
V: TRBV5-6
DNA: TGTGCCAGCAGCTTGGTGGGTTGGAGCACCGGGGAGCTGTTTTTT
CDR3: CASSLVGWSTGELFF

D: TRBD2
length: 16
size: .
J: TRBJ2-3
V: TRBV7-6
DNA: TGTGCCAGCAGCTTAGATGCGGGGGGCAACACAGATACGCAGTATTTT
CDR3: CASSLDAGGNTDTQYF

D: TRBD1
length: 12
size: .
J: TRBJ2-2
V: TRBV29-1
DNA: TGCAGCGGGGGACAGAGCACCGGGGAGCTGTTTTTT
CDR3: CSGGQSTGELFF

D: TRBD1
length: 15
size: .
J: TRBJ1-2
V: TRBV18
DNA: TGTGCCAGCTCACCTGGACAGGGGTTTTACTATGGCTACACCTTC
CDR3: CASSPGQGFYYGYTF

D: .
length: 14
size: .
J: TRBJ2-7
V: TRBV7-6
DNA: TGTGCCAGCAGCGCAAGTTCGACCCACGTCGAGCAGTACTTC
CDR3: CASSASSTHVEQYF

D: TRBD1
length: 14
size: .
J: TRBJ2-7
V: TRBV30
DNA: TGTGCCTGGAGCCTAGGACAGGGATCCTACGAGCAGTACTTC
CDR3: CAWSLGQGSYEQYF

D: TRBD1
length: 15
size: .
J: TRBJ1-1
V: TRBV30
DNA: TGTGCCTGGAGTCTAACAGGGGGGAAAAACACTGAAGCTTTCTTT
CDR3: CAWSLTGGKNTEAFF

D: TRBD2
length: 16
size: once
J: TRBJ2-7
V: TRBV18
DNA: TGTGCCAGCTCACCACCGCAGGGACTAGCTTTATACGAGCAGTACTTC
CDR3: CASSPPQGLALYEQYF

D: TRBD2
length: 15
size: once
J: TRBJ2-7
V: TRBV11-2
DNA: TGTGCCAGCAGTCCTACTAGCGGCGAAACCTACGAGCAGTACTTC
CDR3: CASSPTSGETYEQYF

D: TRBD1
length: 15
size: few
J: TRBJ2-2
V: TRBV7-8
DNA: TGTGCCAGCAGCAAAAGGACAGGGAGCACCGGGGAGCTGTTTTTT
CDR3: CASSKRTGSTGELFF

D: .
length: 13
size: few
J: TRBJ1-5
V: TRBV30
DNA: TGTGCCTGGAGTTATCAGAGCAATCAGCCCCAGCATTTT
CDR3: CAWSYQSNQPQHF

D: TRBD2
length: 14
size: .
J: TRBJ2-1
V: TRBV30
DNA: TGTGCCTGGAGAACTAGCGGGAGGTGGAATGAGCAGTTCTTC
CDR3: CAWRTSGRWNEQFF

D: TRBD1
length: 15
size: .
J: TRBJ1-6
V: TRBV5-4
DNA: TGTGCCAGCAGCTTGGGGGACAGCCAAAATTCACCCCTCCACTTT
CDR3: CASSLGDSQNSPLHF

D: TRBD1
length: 16
size: .
J: TRBJ1-5
V: TRBV28
DNA: TGTGCCAGCAGTGTAGATAGGGGGCAGATCAATCAGCCCCAGCATTTT
CDR3: CASSVDRGQINQPQHF

D: .
length: 14
size: .
J: TRBJ1-4
V: TRBV28
DNA: TGTGCCAGCACCCCGGGCCGATTAAGGGAAAAACTGTTTTTT
CDR3: CASTPGRLREKLFF

D: .
length: 13
size: .
J: TRBJ1-1
V: TRBV11-2
DNA: TGTGCCAGCAGCTTACAGCCGAACACTGAAGCTTTCTTT
CDR3: CASSLQPNTEAFF

D: TRBD2
length: 14
size: .
J: TRBJ2-7
V: TRBV11-2
DNA: TGTGCCAGCAGCTTGCCCCCGGGGGGTCGCGAGCAGTACTTC
CDR3: CASSLPPGGREQYF

D: TRBD1
length: 15
size: .
J: TRBJ2-3
V: TRBV5-6
DNA: TGTGCCAGCAGCTTGTTCCAGGGGGGCACAGATACGCAGTATTTT
CDR3: CASSLFQGGTDTQYF

D: TRBD2
length: 13
size: .
J: TRBJ2-5
V: TRBV9
DNA: TGTGCCAGCAGCCTGGGACTAGAAGAGACCCAGTACTTC
CDR3: CASSLGLEETQYF

D: TRBD2
length: 15
size: .
J: TRBJ2-5
V: TRBV27
DNA: TGTGCCAGCAGTTCCCTAGCGGGAGCGCAAGAGACCCAGTACTTC
CDR3: CASSSLAGAQETQYF

D: .
length: 14
size: few
J: TRBJ2-5
V: TRBV28
DNA: TGTGCCAGCAGTTTAGTGCCATTCCAAGAGACCCAGTACTTC
CDR3: CASSLVPFQETQYF

D: .
length: 12
size: .
J: TRBJ2-5
V: TRBV30
DNA: TGTGCCTGGAGTCCTCCTTTCGAGACCCAGTACTTC
CDR3: CAWSPPFETQYF

D: TRBD1
length: 19
size: .
J: TRBJ2-6
V: TRBV30
DNA: TGTGCCTGGAGTGGCCCCCGGACAGGATCTGTCTCTGGGGCCAACGTCCTGACTTTC
CDR3: CAWSGPRTGSVSGANVLTF

D: .
length: 11
size: .
J: TRBJ1-2
V: TRBV28
DNA: TGTGCCAGCAGTTTGGGACTTCGCTACACCTTC
CDR3: CASSLGLRYTF

D: .
length: 15
size: .
J: TRBJ2-3
V: TRBV7-8
DNA: TGTGCCAGCAGCTTCAATCCGGGCGCGGGAGATACGCAGTATTTT
CDR3: CASSFNPGAGDTQYF

D: .
length: 15
size: .
J: TRBJ1-5
V: TRBV5-4
DNA: TGTGCCAGCAGCTTGCAAGGGGGGGCAAGTCAGCCCCAGCATTTT
CDR3: CASSLQGGASQPQHF

D: .
length: 15
size: .
J: TRBJ1-1
V: TRBV7-2
DNA: TGTGCCAGCAGCTTAGCAAGGGGCATGAACACTGAAGCTTTCTTT
CDR3: CASSLARGMNTEAFF

D: .
length: 13
size: once
J: TRBJ2-2
V: TRBV5-1
DNA: TGCGCCAGCAGCGAGCCCGCCACCGGGGAGCTGTTTTTT
CDR3: CASSEPATGELFF

D: .
length: 15
size: .
J: TRBJ2-3
V: TRBV11-2
DNA: TGTGCCAGCAGCTTCCTAAGACTAGATACAGATACGCAGTATTTT
CDR3: CASSFLRLDTDTQYF

D: TRBD2
length: 17
size: few
J: TRBJ2-1
V: TRBV5-6
DNA: TGTGCCAGCAGCTTGGGGCTAGCGGGAGTCGGCTACAATGAGCAGTTCTTC
CDR3: CASSLGLAGVGYNEQFF

D: TRBD1
length: 14
size: once
J: TRBJ2-5
V: TRBV11-2
DNA: TGTGCCAGCAGCCGACAGGGGAGTAAAGAGACCCAGTACTTC
CDR3: CASSRQGSKETQYF

D: .
length: 12
size: once
J: TRBJ2-3
V: TRBV7-3
DNA: TGTGCCAGCAGCCATGACAGGGATACGCAGTATTTT
CDR3: CASSHDRDTQYF

D: .
length: 15
size: .
J: TRBJ1-2
V: TRBV27
DNA: TGTGCCAGCACCAATCTTCCCGGTTCGGCCTATGGCTACACCTTC
CDR3: CASTNLPGSAYGYTF